The T cell receptor (beta chain) described here comes from a study of blood T cells in healthy people across ages. V dropped 5 bases and J dropped 5; count of bases not matched to a gene: 8. The CDR3 consists of 15 residues. The germline gives CDR1 LNHDA, CDR2 SQIVND (reference sequence). It was with a sample-barcoded 5' primer and a J-beta primer mix that a second PCR of about 7 to 12 cycles was run. MiXCR, applied by TCRdb to the 5' RACE reads, yields one record per CDR3 protein. The sample has hundreds of thousands of distinct CDR3 sequences; over 25% are singletons. These data also formed part of another study, on T cells of mothers and their children.

The origin of this receptor is a boy younger than 10 in good health. The sequencing input was blood. The rearrangement joins TRBV19 to TRBJ2-1, with 8 bases matching TRBD2. CDR3 amino acids: CASSVLVSGNNEQFF. DNA for the CDR3: TGTGCCAGTAGTGTCTTGGTTAGCGGGAACAATGAGCAGTTCTTC.